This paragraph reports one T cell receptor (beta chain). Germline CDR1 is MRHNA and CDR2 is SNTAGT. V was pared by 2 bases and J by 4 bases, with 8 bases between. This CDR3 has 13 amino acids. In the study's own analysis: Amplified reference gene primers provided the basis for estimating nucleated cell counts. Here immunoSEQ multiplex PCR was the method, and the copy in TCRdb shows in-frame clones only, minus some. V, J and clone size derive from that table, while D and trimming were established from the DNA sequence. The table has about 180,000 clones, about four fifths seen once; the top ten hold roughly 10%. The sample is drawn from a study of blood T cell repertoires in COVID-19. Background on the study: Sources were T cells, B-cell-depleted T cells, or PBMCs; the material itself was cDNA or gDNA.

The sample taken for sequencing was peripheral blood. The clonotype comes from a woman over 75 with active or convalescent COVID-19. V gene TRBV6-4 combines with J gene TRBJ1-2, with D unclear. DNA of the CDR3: TGTGCCAGCAGTGACGACCTAGGCTATGGCTACACCTTC. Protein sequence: CASSDDLGYGYTF.